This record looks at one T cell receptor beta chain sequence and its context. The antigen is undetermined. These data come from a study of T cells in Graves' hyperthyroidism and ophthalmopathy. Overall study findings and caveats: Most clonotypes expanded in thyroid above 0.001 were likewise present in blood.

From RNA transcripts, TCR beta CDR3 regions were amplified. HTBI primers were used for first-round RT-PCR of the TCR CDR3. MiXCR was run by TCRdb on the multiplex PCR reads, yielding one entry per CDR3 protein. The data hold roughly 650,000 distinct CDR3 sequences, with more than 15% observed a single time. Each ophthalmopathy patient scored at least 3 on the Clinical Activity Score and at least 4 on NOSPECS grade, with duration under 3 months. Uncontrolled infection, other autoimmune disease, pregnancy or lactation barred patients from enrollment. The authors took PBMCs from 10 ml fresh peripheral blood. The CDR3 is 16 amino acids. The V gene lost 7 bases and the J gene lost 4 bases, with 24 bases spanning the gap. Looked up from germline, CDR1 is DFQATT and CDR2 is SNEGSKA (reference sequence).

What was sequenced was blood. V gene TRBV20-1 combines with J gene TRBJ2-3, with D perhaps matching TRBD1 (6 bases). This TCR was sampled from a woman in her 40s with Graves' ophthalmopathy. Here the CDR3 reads CSGGPLAWNWADTQYF. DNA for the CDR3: TGCAGTGGGGGGCCCCTAGCCTGGAATTGGGCAGATACGCAGTATTTT.